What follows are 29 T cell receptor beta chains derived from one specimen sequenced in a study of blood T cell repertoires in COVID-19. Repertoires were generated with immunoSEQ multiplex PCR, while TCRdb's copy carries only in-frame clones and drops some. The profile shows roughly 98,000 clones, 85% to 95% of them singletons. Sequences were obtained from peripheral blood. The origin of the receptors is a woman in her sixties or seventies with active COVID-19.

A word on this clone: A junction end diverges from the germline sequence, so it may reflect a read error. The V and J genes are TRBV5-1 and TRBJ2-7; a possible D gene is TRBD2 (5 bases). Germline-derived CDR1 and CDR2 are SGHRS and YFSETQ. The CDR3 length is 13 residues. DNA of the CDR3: TGCGCCAGCAGCTTGGAAGGTGGCGGGTCTCCCGTCTTC. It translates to CASSLEGGGSPVF.

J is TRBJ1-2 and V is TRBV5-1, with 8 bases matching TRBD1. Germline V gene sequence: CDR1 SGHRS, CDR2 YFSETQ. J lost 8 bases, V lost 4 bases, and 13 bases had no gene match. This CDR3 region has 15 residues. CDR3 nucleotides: TGCGCCAGCAGCAGCACGGGGACAGGCCGATTGGGCTACACCTTC. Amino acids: CASSSTGTGRLGYTF.

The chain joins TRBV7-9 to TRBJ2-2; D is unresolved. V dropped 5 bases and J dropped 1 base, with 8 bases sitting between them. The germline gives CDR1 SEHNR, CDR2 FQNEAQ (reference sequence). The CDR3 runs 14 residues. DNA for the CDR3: TGTGCCAGCAGCGAAAGACTGAACACCGGGGAGCTGTTTTTT. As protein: CASSERLNTGELFF.

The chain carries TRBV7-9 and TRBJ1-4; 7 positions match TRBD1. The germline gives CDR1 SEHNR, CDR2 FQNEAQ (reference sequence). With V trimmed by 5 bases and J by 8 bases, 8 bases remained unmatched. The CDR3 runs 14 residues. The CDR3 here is CASSRQGGGEKLFF. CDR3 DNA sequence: TGTGCCAGCAGCCGACAGGGTGGTGGGGAAAAACTGTTTTTT.

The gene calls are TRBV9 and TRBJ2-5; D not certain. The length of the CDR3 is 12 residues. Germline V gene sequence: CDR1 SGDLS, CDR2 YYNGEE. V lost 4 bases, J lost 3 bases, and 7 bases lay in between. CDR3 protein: CASSSVEETQYF. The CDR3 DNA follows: TGTGCCAGCAGCTCCGTTGAAGAGACCCAGTACTTC.

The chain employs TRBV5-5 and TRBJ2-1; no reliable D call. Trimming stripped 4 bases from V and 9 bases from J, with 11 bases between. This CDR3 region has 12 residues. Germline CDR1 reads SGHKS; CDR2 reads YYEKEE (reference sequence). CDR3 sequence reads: CASSPLSSEQFF. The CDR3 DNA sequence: TGTGCCAGCAGCCCCCTTAGTAGTGAGCAGTTCTTC.

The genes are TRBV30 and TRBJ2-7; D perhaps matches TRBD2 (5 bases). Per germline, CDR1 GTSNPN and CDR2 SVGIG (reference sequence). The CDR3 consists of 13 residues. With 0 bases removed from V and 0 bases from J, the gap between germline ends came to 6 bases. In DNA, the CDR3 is TGTGCCTGGAGTGTAGGAGGCTCCTACGAGCAGTACTTC. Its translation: CAWSVGGSYEQYF. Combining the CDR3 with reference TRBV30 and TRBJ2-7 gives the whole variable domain SQTIHQWPATLVQPVGSPLSLECTVEGTSNPNLYWYRQAAGRGLQLLFYSVGIGQISSEVPQNLSASRPQDRQFILSSKKLLLSDSGFYLCAWSVGGSYEQYFGPGTRLTVT.

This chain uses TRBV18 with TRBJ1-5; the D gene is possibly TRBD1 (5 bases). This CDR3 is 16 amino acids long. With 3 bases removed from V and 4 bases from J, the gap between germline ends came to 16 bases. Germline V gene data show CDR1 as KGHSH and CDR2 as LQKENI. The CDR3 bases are TGTGCCAGCTCACCTTCATCGGGGGTGAGTAATCAGCCCCAGCATTTT. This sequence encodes CASSPSSGVSNQPQHF.

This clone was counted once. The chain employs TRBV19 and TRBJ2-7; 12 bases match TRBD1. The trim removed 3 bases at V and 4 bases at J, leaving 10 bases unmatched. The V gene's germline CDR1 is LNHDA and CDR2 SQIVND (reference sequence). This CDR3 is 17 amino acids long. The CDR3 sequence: CASSMGQGANLGYEQYF. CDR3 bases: TGTGCCAGTAGTATGGGACAGGGGGCGAATTTGGGTTACGAGCAGTACTTC.

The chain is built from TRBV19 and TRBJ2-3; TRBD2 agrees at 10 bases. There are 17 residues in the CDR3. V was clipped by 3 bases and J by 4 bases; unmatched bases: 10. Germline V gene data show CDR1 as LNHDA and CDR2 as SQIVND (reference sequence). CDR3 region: CASSIQASGSAPDTQYF. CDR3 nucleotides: TGTGCCAGTAGTATCCAGGCTAGCGGGAGTGCCCCAGATACGCAGTATTTT.

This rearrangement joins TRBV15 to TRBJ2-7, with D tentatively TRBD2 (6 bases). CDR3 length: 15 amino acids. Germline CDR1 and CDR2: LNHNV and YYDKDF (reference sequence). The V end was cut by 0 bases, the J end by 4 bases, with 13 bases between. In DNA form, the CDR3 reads TGTGCCACCAGCAGAGAAATTGGAGGGGAATACGAGCAGTACTTC. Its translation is CATSREIGGEYEQYF.

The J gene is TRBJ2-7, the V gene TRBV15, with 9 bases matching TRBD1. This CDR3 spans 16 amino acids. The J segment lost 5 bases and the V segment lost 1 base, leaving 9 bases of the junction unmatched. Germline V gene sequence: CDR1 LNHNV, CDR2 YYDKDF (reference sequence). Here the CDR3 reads CATSRGDRGSGNEQYF. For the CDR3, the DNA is TGTGCCACCAGCAGAGGCGACAGGGGGTCGGGCAACGAGCAGTACTTC.

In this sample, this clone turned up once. CDR3 sequence reads: CATVAGQGYTEAFF. In nucleotides, the CDR3 is TGTGCCACCGTCGCGGGACAGGGATATACTGAAGCTTTCTTT. The chain links TRBV6-5 to TRBJ1-1; 9 bases fit TRBD1. This CDR3 spans 14 amino acids. V lost 10 bases, J lost 5 bases, and 11 bases stayed unmatched. In germline, CDR1 is MNHEY, CDR2 SVGAGI.

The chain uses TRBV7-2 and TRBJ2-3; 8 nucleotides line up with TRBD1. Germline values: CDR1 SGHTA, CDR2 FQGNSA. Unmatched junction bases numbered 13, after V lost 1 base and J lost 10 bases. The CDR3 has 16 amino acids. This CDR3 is CASSLGADRQGTPQYF. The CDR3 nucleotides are TGTGCCAGCAGCTTAGGGGCCGATAGACAGGGGACTCCGCAGTATTTT. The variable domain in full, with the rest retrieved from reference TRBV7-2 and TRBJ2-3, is GAGVSQSPSNKVTEKGKDVELRCDPISGHTALYWYRQSLGQGLEFLIYFQGNSAPDKSGLPSDRFSAERTGGSVSTLTIQRTQQEDSAVYLCASSLGADRQGTPQYFGPGTRLTVL.

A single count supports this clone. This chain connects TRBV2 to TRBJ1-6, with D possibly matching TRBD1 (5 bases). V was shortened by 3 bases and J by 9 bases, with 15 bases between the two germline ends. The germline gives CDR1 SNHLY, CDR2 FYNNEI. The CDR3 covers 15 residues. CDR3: CASSDGPRAGSPLHF. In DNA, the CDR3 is TGTGCCAGCAGTGACGGACCCAGGGCCGGTTCACCCCTCCACTTT.

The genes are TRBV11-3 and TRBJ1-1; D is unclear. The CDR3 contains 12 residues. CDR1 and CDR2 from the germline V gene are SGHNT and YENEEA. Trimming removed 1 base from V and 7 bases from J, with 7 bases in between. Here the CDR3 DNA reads TGTGCCAGCAGCTTAGGAGGCTATGAAGCTTTCTTT. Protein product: CASSLGGYEAFF. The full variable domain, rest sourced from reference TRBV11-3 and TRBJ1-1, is EAGVVQSPRYKIIEKKQPVAFWCNPISGHNTLYWYLQNLGQGPELLIRYENEEAVDDSQLPKDRFSAERLKGVDSTLKIQPAELGDSAVYLCASSLGGYEAFFGQGTRLTVV.

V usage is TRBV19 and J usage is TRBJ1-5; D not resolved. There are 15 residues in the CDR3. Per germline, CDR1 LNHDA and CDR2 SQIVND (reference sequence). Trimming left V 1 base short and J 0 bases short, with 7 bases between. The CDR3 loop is CASSIAGYSNQPQHF. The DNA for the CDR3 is TGTGCCAGTAGTATAGCGGGGTATAGCAATCAGCCCCAGCATTTT.

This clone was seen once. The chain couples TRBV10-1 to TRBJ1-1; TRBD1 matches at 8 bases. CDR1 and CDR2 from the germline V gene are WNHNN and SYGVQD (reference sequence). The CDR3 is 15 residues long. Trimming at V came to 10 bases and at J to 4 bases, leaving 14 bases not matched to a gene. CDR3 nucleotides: TGCGCCATCCCAGGGGGCTTGCTTTGGTGCACTGAAGCTTTCTTT. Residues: CAIPGGLLWCTEAFF.

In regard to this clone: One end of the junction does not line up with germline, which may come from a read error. The DNA for the CDR3 is TGTGCCAGCAGCTCACAAAATAGAAATGGGAGGATCTTC. This encodes CASSSQNRNGRIF. The J gene is TRBJ2-1, the V gene TRBV7-3; TRBD2 might be the D (6 bases). The CDR3 loop spans 13 amino acids. Germline assignment: CDR1 SGHTA and CDR2 FQGTGA.

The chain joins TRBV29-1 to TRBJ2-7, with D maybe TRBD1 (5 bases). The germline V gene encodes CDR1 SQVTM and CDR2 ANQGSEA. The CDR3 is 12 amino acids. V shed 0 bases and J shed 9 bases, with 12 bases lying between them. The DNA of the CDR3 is TGCAGCGTTGAAGATCTTGGGGCCGGGCAGTACTTC. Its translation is CSVEDLGAGQYF.

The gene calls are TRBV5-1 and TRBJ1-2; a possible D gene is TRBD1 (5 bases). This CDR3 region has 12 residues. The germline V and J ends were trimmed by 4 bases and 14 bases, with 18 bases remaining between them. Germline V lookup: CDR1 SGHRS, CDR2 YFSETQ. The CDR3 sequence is CASSLEGPGRTF. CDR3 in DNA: TGCGCCAGCAGCCTTGAGGGGCCCGGGAGGACCTTC.

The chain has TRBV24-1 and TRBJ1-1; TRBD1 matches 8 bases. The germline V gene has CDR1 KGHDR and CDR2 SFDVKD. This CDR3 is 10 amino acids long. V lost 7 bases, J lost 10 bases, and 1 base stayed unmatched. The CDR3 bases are TGTGCCACCAGAACAGGGGGAGCTTTCTTT. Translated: CATRTGGAFF.

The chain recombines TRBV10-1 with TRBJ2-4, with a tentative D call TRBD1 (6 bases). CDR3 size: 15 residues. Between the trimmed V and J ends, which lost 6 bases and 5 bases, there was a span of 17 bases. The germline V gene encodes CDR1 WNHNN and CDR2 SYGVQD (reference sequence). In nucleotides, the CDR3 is TGCGCCAGCAGCCCGGGACAAACTGGCCAAAACATTCAGTACTTC. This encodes CASSPGQTGQNIQYF.

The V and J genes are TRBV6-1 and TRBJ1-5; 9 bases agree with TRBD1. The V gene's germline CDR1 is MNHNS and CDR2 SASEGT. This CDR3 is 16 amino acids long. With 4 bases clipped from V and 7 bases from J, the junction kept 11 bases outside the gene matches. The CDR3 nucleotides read TGTGCCAGCAGTGCGGGGTCGGGACAGGGATCCCAGCCCCAGCATTTT. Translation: CASSAGSGQGSQPQHF.

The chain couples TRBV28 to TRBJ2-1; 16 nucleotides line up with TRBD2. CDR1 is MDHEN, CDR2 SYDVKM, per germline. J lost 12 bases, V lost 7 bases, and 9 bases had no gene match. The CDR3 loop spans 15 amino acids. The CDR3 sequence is CASTTGLAGGLGQFF. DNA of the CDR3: TGTGCCAGCACCACGGGACTAGCGGGGGGGCTAGGGCAGTTCTTC.

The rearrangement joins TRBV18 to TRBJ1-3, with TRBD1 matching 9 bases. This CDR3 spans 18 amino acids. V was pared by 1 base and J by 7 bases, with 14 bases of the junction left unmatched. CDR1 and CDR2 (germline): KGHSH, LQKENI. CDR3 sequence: CASSPRMGQGSVGNTIYF. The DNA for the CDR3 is TGTGCCAGCTCACCACGGATGGGACAGGGCTCTGTGGGGAACACCATATATTTT.

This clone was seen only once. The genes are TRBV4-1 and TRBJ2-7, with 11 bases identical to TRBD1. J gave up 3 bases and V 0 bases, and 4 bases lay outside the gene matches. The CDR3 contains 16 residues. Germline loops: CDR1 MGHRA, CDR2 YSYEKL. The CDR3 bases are TGCGCCAGCAGCCAAGATTACGGGACAGGGGGCTACGAGCAGTACTTC. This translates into CASSQDYGTGGYEQYF.

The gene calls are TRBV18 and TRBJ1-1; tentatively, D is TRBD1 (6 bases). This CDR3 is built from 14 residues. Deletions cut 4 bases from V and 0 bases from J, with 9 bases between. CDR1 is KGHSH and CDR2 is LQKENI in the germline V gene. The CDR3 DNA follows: TGTGCCAGCTCACGGGACACCATGAACACTGAAGCTTTCTTT. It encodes CASSRDTMNTEAFF. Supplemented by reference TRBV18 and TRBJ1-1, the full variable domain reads NAGVMQNPRHLVRRRGQEARLRCSPMKGHSHVYWYRQLPEEGLKFMVYLQKENIIDESGMPKERFSAEFPKEGPSILRIQQVVRGDSAAYFCASSRDTMNTEAFFGQGTRLTVV.

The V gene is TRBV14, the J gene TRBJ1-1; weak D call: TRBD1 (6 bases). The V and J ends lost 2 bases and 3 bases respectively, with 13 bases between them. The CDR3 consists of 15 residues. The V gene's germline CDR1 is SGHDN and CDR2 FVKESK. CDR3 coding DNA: TGTGCCAGCAGCCAACTTGGACAGCGAGACACTGAAGCTTTCTTT. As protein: CASSQLGQRDTEAFF.